This paragraph reports one TCR beta chain. The antigen is undetermined. The source of the sample is a study of CD8 T cells in ankylosing spondylitis. Findings and limits, study-wide: Some motif variants had been reported before (in reactive arthritis synovial fluid and blood). Ankylosing spondylitis blood appeared to be characterized by a TCR beta motif of eight or nine highly homologous variants.

V shed 3 bases and J shed 0 bases, with 15 bases lying between them. Germline loops: CDR1 SGHTA, CDR2 FQGNSA. The CDR3 sequence is 16 residues long. TCRdb called the 5' RACE reads again in MiXCR, with one record for every CDR3 protein. Among 400,000 or so distinct CDR3 sequences listed, roughly a quarter were seen once. This rearrangement joins TRBV7-2 to TRBJ2-7; possible D gene TRBD1, 5 bases. Sequencing was performed on blood, either unsorted or a sorted T cell fraction (not recorded which). The sequence was obtained from a male donor with ankylosing spondylitis. CDR3 sequence reads: CASSFQAGQTSYEQYF. CDR3 sequence (DNA): TGTGCCAGCAGCTTTCAAGCCGGACAAACCTCCTACGAGCAGTACTTC.